This T cell receptor (beta chain) came from a study of human T cells and chemical hapten exposure. The study, taken as a whole, reports: Controls had significantly fewer large CDR3 similarity clusters than were formed by expanded TCRs.

Only a few counts were recorded for this clonotype. Antigen: not known. TCRdb processed the RACE reads anew with MiXCR; each CDR3 protein has one entry. This table holds over 50,000 distinct CDR3 sequences, around a tenth found once. The germline V gene encodes CDR1 GTSNPN and CDR2 SVGIG (reference sequence). The CDR3 loop spans 15 amino acids. V lost 5 bases and J lost 3; bases outside the gene matches: 9. The time point is: pre-sensitization, week 0. Treatment indicated: therapeutic diphenylcyclopropenone sensitization with weekly scalp DPC. Total RNA came from unfractionated whole blood. The clonotype comes from a woman between 25 and 40 years old with alopecia areata. Some clones in this sample may be carry-over from other donors' samples. This material consisted of whole blood, taken in connection with sensitization to the hapten diphenylcyclopropenone (DPC). J is TRBJ2-1 and V is TRBV30; TRBD2 aligns across 8 bases. In DNA form, the CDR3 reads TGTGCCTGGTATTTCGGCGGGGGGCACTACAATGAGCAGTTCTTC. This translates into CAWYFGGGHYNEQFF.